These 22 T cell receptor beta chains share one sample of origin, sequenced in a study of shared clonotypes between healthy human individuals. Measured with immunoSEQ multiplex PCR; TCRdb has only the in-frame clones, and not every one. The sample shows over a million clones, around 97% of them seen only once. The sequenced sample consisted of naive CD4+ T cells sorted from blood. Sample subset: CD45RA+ positively selected. The origin of the receptors is a young man in good health.

The chain links TRBV28 to TRBJ2-6, with TRBD1 identical over 10 bases. The trim removed 5 bases at V and 0 bases at J, leaving 10 bases unmatched. Germline V gives CDR1 MDHEN, CDR2 SYDVKM. CDR3 size: 19 residues. CDR3 amino acids: CASSKIPGQGYSGANVLTF. In DNA, the CDR3 is TGTGCCAGCAGTAAGATACCGGGACAGGGGTACTCTGGGGCCAACGTCCTGACTTTC.

As DNA, the CDR3 is TGCGCCAGCACAACGATTGGGGCGAGCACAGATACGCAGTATTTT. Translating it yields CASTTIGASTDTQYF. The genes are TRBV5-1 and TRBJ2-3; D perhaps matches TRBD1 (5 bases). Looked up from germline, CDR1 is SGHRS and CDR2 is YFSETQ. Trimming stripped 6 bases from V and 0 bases from J, with 14 bases between. CDR3 size: 15 residues.

CDR3 coding DNA: TGTGCCAGCACCGAAACCCCGCAGGGCAGGGGCTACACCTTC. It encodes CASTETPQGRGYTF. The rearrangement joins TRBV28 to TRBJ1-2; the D gene is possibly TRBD1 (5 bases). The CDR3 spans 14 residues. Germline CDR1 is MDHEN and CDR2 is SYDVKM. The V end was cut by 7 bases, the J end by 8 bases, with 20 bases between.

This chain uses TRBV7-9 with TRBJ1-1, with TRBD1 matching 9 bases. V lost 0 bases and J lost 3; bases outside the gene matches: 5. CDR3 length: 16 amino acids. Germline values: CDR1 SEHNR, CDR2 FQNEAQ (reference sequence). CDR3 sequence reads: CASSLALDRGDTEAFF. DNA for the CDR3: TGTGCCAGCAGCTTAGCCCTAGACAGGGGGGACACTGAAGCTTTCTTT.

This clone was observed a single time. The chain uses TRBV18 and TRBJ2-5; 12 bases are shared with TRBD2. The V gene's germline CDR1 is KGHSH and CDR2 LQKENI. This CDR3 is built from 17 residues. V shed 8 bases and J 1 base; nucleotides not matched to a gene: 11. The CDR3 loop is CASALIGTSGLQETQYF. CDR3 in DNA: TGTGCCAGCGCATTAATCGGGACTAGCGGGCTCCAAGAGACCCAGTACTTC.

V gene TRBV7-6 combines with J gene TRBJ2-3, with TRBD2 as a possible D gene (6 bases). V lost 5 bases, J lost 4 bases, and 25 bases lay in between. The CDR3 consists of 18 residues. CDR1 and CDR2 from the germline V gene are SGHVS and FNYEAQ. For the CDR3, the DNA is TGTGCCAGCAGCCCAACACATTTCTCTGCGGAGGGAGCAGATACGCAGTATTTT. Protein product: CASSPTHFSAEGADTQYF. The full variable domain, in which reference TRBV7-6 and TRBJ2-3 provide the parts outside the CDR3, is GAGVSQSPRYKVTKRGQDVALRCDPISGHVSLYWYRQALGQGPEFLTYFNYEAQQDKSGLPNDRFSAERPEGSISTLTIQRTEQRDSAMYRCASSPTHFSAEGADTQYFGPGTRLTVL.

As concerns this clone: Different DNA sequences within this sample yield the same CDR3. The chain couples TRBV7-2 to TRBJ2-7; perhaps TRBD1 as D (5 bases). Trimming shortened V by 3 bases and J by 6 bases, and 9 bases separated the two germline ends. Germline values: CDR1 SGHTA, CDR2 FQGNSA. The CDR3 length is 12 residues. The CDR3 sequence is CASSLVRAEQYF. For the CDR3, the DNA is TGTGCCAGCAGCTTGGTCAGGGCCGAGCAGTACTTC.

The rearrangement joins TRBV2 to TRBJ2-1; 9 nucleotides agree with TRBD2. Germline V CDR1 and CDR2: SNHLY, FYNNEI. CDR3 length: 14 amino acids. V was clipped by 6 bases and J by 5 bases; unmatched bases: 5. CDR3 bases: TGTGCCAGCAGCGACAGACTAGCGGACAATGAGCAGTTCTTC. Encoded protein: CASSDRLADNEQFF.

The rearrangement uses TRBV10-2 and TRBJ2-2, with D possibly being TRBD2 (6 bases). CDR1 is WSHSY, CDR2 SAAADI, per germline. Trimming removed 6 bases from V and 4 bases from J, with 15 bases in between. The CDR3 length is 15 residues. In DNA form, the CDR3 reads TGCGCCAGCAGGCTTCTGGCGGGACGCACCGGGGAGCTGTTTTTT. Translation: CASRLLAGRTGELFF.

This clone has only one observation. The chain has TRBV19 and TRBJ1-2; D may be TRBD1 (5 bases). V lost 6 bases, J lost 4 bases, and 15 bases lay in between. Per the germline V gene, CDR1 is LNHDA and CDR2 is SQIVND (reference sequence). The CDR3 consists of 14 residues. DNA of the CDR3: TGTGCCAGTAGGAGGCCACCAGGGAGCTATGGCTACACCTTC. Its protein product is CASRRPPGSYGYTF.

The chain carries TRBV7-2 and TRBJ2-5, with 8 bases aligning to TRBD2. V was clipped by 5 bases and J by 1 base; unmatched bases: 6. CDR1 is SGHTA and CDR2 is FQGNSA in the germline V gene. This CDR3 has 15 amino acids. In DNA, the CDR3 is TGTGCCAGCAGCACAGAAGCGGGAGTCCAAGAGACCCAGTACTTC. Its protein is CASSTEAGVQETQYF.

The CDR3 protein is CASSLNPSAANTGELFF. The CDR3 coding sequence is TGCGCCAGCAGCTTGAACCCTTCAGCGGCGAACACCGGGGAGCTGTTTTTT. The rearrangement links TRBV5-1 to TRBJ2-2; D might be TRBD2 (5 bases). The length of the CDR3 is 17 residues. Germline loops: CDR1 SGHRS, CDR2 YFSETQ. V shed 1 base and J shed 0 bases, with 13 bases lying between them.

This rearrangement joins TRBV2 to TRBJ2-2, with 9 bases aligning to TRBD2. The V gene end was trimmed by 3 bases and the J gene end by 6 bases; junction bases not matched to a gene: 14. The CDR3 totals 18 residues. CDR1 is SNHLY, CDR2 FYNNEI, per germline. The CDR3 region is CASSEVLAGSAGAGELFF. The CDR3 DNA reads TGTGCCAGCAGTGAGGTGCTAGCGGGGTCGGCTGGGGCCGGGGAGCTGTTTTTT.

The V gene is TRBV7-2, the J gene TRBJ2-7; 9 bases map to TRBD2. CDR3 length: 15 amino acids. Germline V gene sequence: CDR1 SGHTA, CDR2 FQGNSA. J lost 6 bases, V lost 7 bases, and 13 bases had no gene match. The CDR3, as DNA: TGTGCCAGCACTTTAACCCTAGCGGGACCGGCCGAGCAGTACTTC. Its protein product is CASTLTLAGPAEQYF. Supplemented by reference TRBV7-2 and TRBJ2-7, the full variable domain reads GAGVSQSPSNKVTEKGKDVELRCDPISGHTALYWYRQSLGQGLEFLIYFQGNSAPDKSGLPSDRFSAERTGGSVSTLTIQRTQQEDSAVYLCASTLTLAGPAEQYFGPGTRLTVT.

The gene calls are TRBV7-2 and TRBJ2-7; the D is unclear. V lost 2 bases and J lost 2, with 16 bases in between. Germline V CDR1 and CDR2: SGHTA, FQGNSA. The CDR3 length is 16 residues. CDR3 nucleotides: TGTGCCAGCAGCTTATCTTTTGGGCAGTTACCCTACGAGCAGTACTTC. Translated, it gives CASSLSFGQLPYEQYF.

Remarks on this clone: Additional DNA sequences in this sample encode the identical CDR3. The gene calls are TRBV19 and TRBJ2-7; 9 nucleotides line up with TRBD1. The germline CDR1 and CDR2 sequences are LNHDA and SQIVND (reference sequence). The CDR3 has 14 amino acids. Trimming removed 4 bases from V and 2 bases from J; junction bases left unmatched: 3. The CDR3 reads CASSRDRATYEQYF. The CDR3, as DNA: TGTGCCAGTAGTAGGGACAGGGCCACCTACGAGCAGTACTTC. Full variable domain (outside the CDR3, taken from reference TRBV19 and TRBJ2-7): DGGITQSPKYLFRKEGQNVTLSCEQNLNHDAMYWYRQDPGQGLRLIYYSQIVNDFQKGDIAEGYSVSREKKESFPLTVTSAQKNPTAFYLCASSRDRATYEQYFGPGTRLTVT.

The V and J genes are TRBV7-8 and TRBJ2-2, with D hard to call. The CDR3 is made up of 14 amino acids. Germline V gene lookup returns CDR1 SGHVS and CDR2 FQNEAQ. The germline V and J ends were trimmed by 0 bases and 6 bases, with 8 bases remaining between them. The DNA of the CDR3 is TGTGCCAGCAGCTTAGCGCGTGTCCCCGGGGAGCTGTTTTTT. Translation gives CASSLARVPGELFF.

Note on this clone: Other nucleotide sequences from this sample produce the same CDR3. The rearrangement joins TRBV9 to TRBJ2-7, with D perhaps TRBD1 (5 bases). Per germline, CDR1 SGDLS and CDR2 YYNGEE. Trimming shortened V by 4 bases and J by 0 bases, and 11 bases separated the two germline ends. This CDR3 comprises 14 residues. The CDR3 bases are TGTGCCAGCAGCACGCGTGACAGCTCCTACGAGCAGTACTTC. Translated, it gives CASSTRDSSYEQYF.

The chain has TRBV9 and TRBJ2-1, with TRBD2 matching over 8 bases. CDR1 is SGDLS, CDR2 YYNGEE, per germline. This CDR3 has 16 residues. The V segment lost 0 bases and the J segment 6 bases; nucleotides outside the gene matches: 8. The CDR3 nucleotides are TGTGCCAGCAGCGTAGCAGGGACTAGGGAGGGCAATGAGCAGTTCTTC. Translation gives CASSVAGTREGNEQFF.

The gene calls are TRBV5-1 and TRBJ2-3, with D possibly being TRBD2 (5 bases). Germline V gene sequence: CDR1 SGHRS, CDR2 YFSETQ. This CDR3 is built from 13 residues. V was shortened by 4 bases and J by 2 bases, with 8 bases between the two germline ends. The CDR3 here is CASSTDFTDTQYF. The CDR3 nucleotides are TGCGCCAGCAGCACGGACTTCACAGATACGCAGTATTTT.

The sample holds one count of this clone. The V call is TRBV28, the J call TRBJ2-1, with D possibly being TRBD1 or TRBD2 (6 bases each). The germline V gene has CDR1 MDHEN and CDR2 SYDVKM. Between the trimmed V and J ends, which lost 1 base and 6 bases, there was a span of 16 bases. The CDR3 extends over 16 amino acids. In DNA, the CDR3 is TGTGCCAGCAGTTTATATGGGTTTCGGGGGCGCAATGAGCAGTTCTTC. Encoded protein: CASSLYGFRGRNEQFF.

This chain uses TRBV19 with TRBJ2-7, with TRBD2 identical over 7 bases. CDR1 LNHDA and CDR2 SQIVND come from the germline V gene (reference sequence). After removal of 3 bases from V and 2 bases from J, the junction contained 10 bases not matched to a gene. The CDR3 spans 16 residues. The CDR3 sequence is CASSMVGGSHTYEQYF. The CDR3 bases are TGTGCCAGTAGTATGGTAGGCGGGAGCCACACCTACGAGCAGTACTTC.